These 29 T cell receptor beta chains were all obtained from the same sample, sequenced in a study of cytomegalovirus exposure and HLA in healthy donors. Primers included in the PCR were 60 Vbeta and 13 Jbeta primers. Profiling relied on immunoSEQ multiplex PCR, and the TCRdb table lists in-frame clones only, not all of them. The sample holds hundreds of thousands of clones, approximately 90% seen once. The sequenced material came from PBMCs. All receptors derive from a woman between 18 and 29 years old in good health and CMV-seronegative.

V is TRBV5-1 and J is TRBJ1-1; D unclear. The CDR3 is made up of 14 amino acids. The V and J ends lost 4 bases and 1 base respectively, with 11 bases between them. Germline lookup yields CDR1 SGHRS and CDR2 YFSETQ. CDR3 in DNA: TGCGCCAGCAGCGGAGGACCTCAGAACACTGAAGCTTTCTTT. It is translated as CASSGGPQNTEAFF.

The gene calls are TRBV2 and TRBJ1-3; possible D gene TRBD1, 5 bases. Between the trimmed V and J ends, which lost 5 bases and 1 base, there was a span of 12 bases. From germline, CDR1 is SNHLY and CDR2 FYNNEI. This CDR3 is built from 15 residues. The CDR3 region has the DNA TGTGCCAGCAGTCACGCGGGGGGATCTGGAAACACCATATATTTT. The encoded protein is CASSHAGGSGNTIYF.

The chain has TRBV4-1 and TRBJ2-3, with 7 bases that match TRBD1. V shed 3 bases and J 4 bases; nucleotides not matched to a gene: 13. The CDR3 consists of 17 residues. Per germline, CDR1 MGHRA and CDR2 YSYEKL. CDR3 sequence: CASSHPREGASADTQYF. CDR3 DNA: TGCGCCAGCAGCCACCCCAGAGAGGGGGCGTCAGCAGATACGCAGTATTTT.

The CDR3 DNA reads as TGTGCCAGTAGTTGGTCTAGCGGGACTTACAATGAGCAGTTCTTC. This sequence encodes CASSWSSGTYNEQFF. This chain links TRBV19 with TRBJ2-1; TRBD2 aligns across 9 bases. After removal of 5 bases from V and 4 bases from J, the junction contained 6 bases not matched to a gene. The CDR3 length is 15 residues. The germline V gene has CDR1 LNHDA and CDR2 SQIVND (reference sequence).

The chain uses TRBV27 and TRBJ1-4; maybe TRBD1 (6 bases). CDR3 length equals 16 residues. The V gene lost 6 bases and the J gene lost 0 bases, with 14 bases spanning the gap. Germline V gives CDR1 MNHEY, CDR2 SMNVEV (reference sequence). The CDR3 sequence is CASRRQAPATNEKLFF. The CDR3 bases are TGTGCCAGCAGGAGACAGGCCCCTGCAACTAATGAAAAACTGTTTTTT. The full variable domain, completed using reference TRBV27 and TRBJ1-4, is EAQVTQNPRYLITVTGKKLTVTCSQNMNHEYMSWYRQDPGLGLRQIYYSMNVEVTDKGDVPEGYKVSRKEKRNFPLILESPSPNQTSLYFCASRRQAPATNEKLFFGSGTQLSVL.

About this clone: Other DNA sequences in this sample translate to the same CDR3. The chain couples TRBV15 to TRBJ1-1, with D unresolved. Germline CDR1 and CDR2: LNHNV and YYDKDF (reference sequence). CDR3 length: 15 residues. Trimming pared 0 bases from V and 2 bases from J, leaving 10 bases between. CDR3 amino acids: CATSRDLGSNTEAFF. The DNA of the CDR3 is TGTGCCACCAGCAGAGATTTGGGGAGCAACACTGAAGCTTTCTTT.

CDR3 in DNA: TGTGCCAGCAGCCGCCTCCTAAGCTCCTACAATGAGCAGTTCTTC. Translation: CASSRLLSSYNEQFF. The chain is built from TRBV9 and TRBJ2-1, with D unclear. This CDR3 contains 15 residues. Germline CDR1 reads SGDLS; CDR2 reads YYNGEE. With 4 bases removed from V and 0 bases from J, the gap between germline ends came to 11 bases.

The chain uses TRBV2 and TRBJ2-2, with a weak D call TRBD2 (5 bases). CDR1 and CDR2 (germline): SNHLY, FYNNEI. The V end was cut by 8 bases, the J end by 6 bases, with 10 bases between. This CDR3 is built from 12 residues. This chain's CDR3 is CASGEFAGELFF. The CDR3, as DNA: TGTGCCAGCGGGGAGTTTGCCGGGGAGCTGTTTTTT.

This chain links TRBV6-1 with TRBJ1-5, with a possible D match to TRBD1 (5 bases). The V end lost 0 bases, the J end lost 6 bases, and 12 bases lay between the germline ends. The CDR3 covers 15 residues. Germline assignment: CDR1 MNHNS and CDR2 SASEGT. This CDR3 reads CASSEASGGGQPQHF. The DNA of the CDR3 is TGTGCCAGCAGTGAAGCAAGCGGGGGGGGTCAGCCCCAGCATTTT.

The chain carries TRBV10-3 and TRBJ1-6, with D possibly being TRBD1 (5 bases). CDR3 size: 17 residues. Between the trimmed V and J ends, which lost 0 bases and 7 bases, there was a span of 16 bases. Per germline, CDR1 ENHRY and CDR2 SYGVKD. CDR3 nucleotide sequence: TGTGCCATCAGTGAGTCGGGGCCAGGGTCCAGAAATTCACCCCTCCACTTT. Protein: CAISESGPGSRNSPLHF.

With respect to this clone: Mismatch with germline at one junction end may stem from a read error. This chain links TRBV7-9 with TRBJ1-1, with D possibly matching TRBD1 (5 bases). The CDR3 sequence is 14 residues long. Germline V gene lookup returns CDR1 SEHNR and CDR2 FQNEAQ (reference sequence). The CDR3 nucleotides read TGTTCCAGCAGCCCCCAGGGCCAGAACACTGAAGCTTTCTTT. Residues: CSSSPQGQNTEAFF.

This chain uses TRBV29-1 with TRBJ1-2; TRBD1 matches at 7 bases. This CDR3 region has 12 residues. With 3 bases clipped from V and 8 bases from J, the junction kept 6 bases outside the gene matches. Germline V gene data show CDR1 as SQVTM and CDR2 as ANQGSEA. In nucleotides, the CDR3 is TGCAGCGTTGACCGCACAGGGGACGGCTACACCTTC. It codes for CSVDRTGDGYTF.

The chain couples TRBV7-9 to TRBJ2-2; 8 nucleotides agree with TRBD2. This CDR3 spans 14 amino acids. Germline V CDR1 and CDR2: SEHNR, FQNEAQ (reference sequence). V was clipped by 10 bases and J by 1 base; unmatched bases: 5. CDR3: CAIGTRGNTGELFF. The CDR3 nucleotides are TGTGCCATCGGGACTAGGGGGAACACCGGGGAGCTGTTTTTT.

The V and J genes are TRBV19 and TRBJ1-1, with a possible D match to TRBD1 (5 bases). Germline V gene data show CDR1 as LNHDA and CDR2 as SQIVND (reference sequence). The CDR3 is made up of 15 amino acids. V lost 5 bases and J 0 bases, leaving 13 bases between the germline ends. The CDR3 DNA sequence: TGTGCCAGTAGTTCCATTCCGGGGGTGAACACTGAAGCTTTCTTT. This codes for CASSSIPGVNTEAFF.

V is TRBV7-3 and J is TRBJ2-2, with 8 positions matching TRBD1. The CDR3 runs to 17 residues. J lost 2 bases, V lost 2 bases, and 7 bases had no gene match. Germline lookup yields CDR1 SGHTA and CDR2 FQGTGA. The CDR3 sequence is CASSLGRTGYNTGELFF. The CDR3 nucleotides read TGTGCCAGCAGCTTAGGCCGGACAGGGTATAACACCGGGGAGCTGTTTTTT.

The chain uses TRBV5-6 and TRBJ2-5; TRBD1 matches 9 bases. The J call may be in error: the DNA end matches TRBJ2-7 better. There are 14 residues in the CDR3. Germline assignment: CDR1 SGHDT and CDR2 YYEEEE. The CDR3 coding sequence is TGTGCCAGCAGCTTGACAGGGGGCCCCTACGAGCAGTACTTC. Encoded protein: CASSLTGGPYEQYF.

J is TRBJ2-7 and V is TRBV27, with 8 positions matching TRBD1. V shed 5 bases and J 3 bases; nucleotides not matched to a gene: 9. The CDR3 has 15 residues. Germline values: CDR1 MNHEY, CDR2 SMNVEV (reference sequence). The CDR3 is CASSPGTGLIYEQYF. CDR3 nucleotides: TGTGCCAGCAGTCCCGGGACAGGTTTAATCTACGAGCAGTACTTC.

V gene TRBV10-3 combines with J gene TRBJ2-1; possible D gene TRBD1, 5 bases. The V gene's germline CDR1 is ENHRY and CDR2 SYGVKD. Trimming took 4 bases from V and 0 from J, leaving 10 bases between them. The CDR3 totals 15 residues. The CDR3 DNA reads TGTGCCATCAGTGTTAGACAGAGCTCCTACAATGAGCAGTTCTTC. Protein sequence: CAISVRQSSYNEQFF.

The chain links TRBV7-8 to TRBJ1-1; D is ambiguous. Germline V gene data show CDR1 as SGHVS and CDR2 as FQNEAQ. The CDR3 length is 17 residues. Trimming removed 3 bases at V and 0 bases at J, with 17 bases between. CDR3 sequence reads: CASSFGILLQMNTEAFF. As DNA, the CDR3 is TGTGCCAGCAGCTTCGGGATCCTATTACAGATGAACACTGAAGCTTTCTTT.

V usage is TRBV2 and J usage is TRBJ2-2, with 8 bases matching TRBD1. The CDR3 loop spans 14 amino acids. Germline V gene sequence: CDR1 SNHLY, CDR2 FYNNEI. The V and J ends lost 5 bases and 6 bases, in that order; junction bases with no gene match: 5. The CDR3 nucleotides are TGTGCCAGCAGTCCCGGACAGGGTGCCGGGGAGCTGTTTTTT. It is translated as CASSPGQGAGELFF.

The J gene is TRBJ2-5, the V gene TRBV11-2, with 15 bases that match TRBD2. V was clipped by 5 bases and J by 6 bases; unmatched bases: 7. This CDR3 contains 16 residues. The germline V gene encodes CDR1 SGHAT and CDR2 FQNNGV. The CDR3 protein is CASSPRTSGGAQTQYF. CDR3 nucleotide sequence: TGTGCCAGCAGCCCTAGGACTAGCGGGGGGGCGCAGACCCAGTACTTC.

The chain recombines TRBV5-6 with TRBJ2-7; 9 bases line up with TRBD1. Trimming took 4 bases from V and 2 from J; bases not matched to a gene: 4. CDR1 is SGHDT, CDR2 YYEEEE, per germline. This CDR3 spans 14 amino acids. The CDR3 sequence: CASSPGQGPYEQYF. The DNA of the CDR3 is TGTGCCAGCAGCCCGGGACAGGGCCCCTACGAGCAGTACTTC.

The chain couples TRBV5-1 to TRBJ1-2, with D unresolved. CDR3 length: 13 amino acids. V lost 5 bases to trimming and J lost 2 bases, with 10 bases between them. Germline-derived CDR1 and CDR2 are SGHRS and YFSETQ. CDR3 coding DNA: TGCGCCAGCAGGTCTCCTGGCAACTATGGCTACACCTTC. This codes for CASRSPGNYGYTF.

Here the CDR3 reads CASSANEDTQYF. The DNA for the CDR3 is TGTGCCAGCAGCGCGAATGAGGATACGCAGTATTTT. The chain couples TRBV21-1 to TRBJ2-3; TRBD2, the table's D call, was not compared with the DNA. TRBV21-1 is assigned pseudogene status. The CDR3 runs 12 residues.

This chain links TRBV4-1 with TRBJ2-7, with D possibly TRBD1 on 5 matching bases. The germline CDR1 and CDR2 sequences are MGHRA and YSYEKL. This CDR3 is built from 15 residues. V lost 3 bases, J lost 1 base, and 13 bases lay in between. In DNA form, the CDR3 reads TGCGCCAGCAGCCAGTTCAGGGAAGCTTCCTACGAGCAGTACTTC. It specifies CASSQFREASYEQYF.

J is TRBJ2-7 and V is TRBV27, with D maybe TRBD1 (5 bases). The V gene's germline CDR1 is MNHEY and CDR2 SMNVEV (reference sequence). The V end lost 5 bases, the J end lost 2 bases, and 16 bases lay between the germline ends. This CDR3 comprises 15 residues. CDR3: CASSPSTEPTYEQYF. Here the CDR3 DNA reads TGTGCCAGCAGTCCCTCGACAGAACCTACCTACGAGCAGTACTTC.

The chain carries TRBV27 and TRBJ2-1; unclear D gene. Germline CDR1 MNHEY, CDR2 SMNVEV (reference sequence). The CDR3 loop spans 9 amino acids. Trimming removed 8 bases at V and 10 bases at J, with 6 bases between. The CDR3 protein is CASGEEQFF. The CDR3 DNA follows: TGTGCCAGCGGTGAGGAGCAGTTCTTC.

This clone was counted only a few times. The CDR3 region is CSAGGGGEAFF. CDR3 DNA: TGCAGTGCTGGAGGGGGGGGTGAAGCTTTCTTT. The chain links TRBV20-1 to TRBJ1-1, with D perhaps TRBD1 (6 bases). CDR1 DFQATT and CDR2 SNEGSKA come from the germline V gene (reference sequence). V was cut by 5 bases and J by 7 bases, with 11 bases left in between. The CDR3 runs to 11 residues.

This chain joins TRBV27 and TRBJ2-4, with 7 bases lining up with TRBD1. CDR3 length: 16 residues. Unmatched junction bases numbered 8, after V lost 5 bases and J lost 1 base. Germline loops: CDR1 MNHEY, CDR2 SMNVEV (reference sequence). CDR3 region: CASSTKTGWAKNIQYF. The CDR3 bases are TGTGCCAGCAGTACTAAGACAGGGTGGGCCAAAAACATTCAGTACTTC.